These T cell receptor beta chains were read from a single sample in a study of Graves' ophthalmopathy and Graves' hyperthyroidism. TCRdb redid the calling of the multiplex PCR reads with MiXCR, one entry per CDR3 protein. The sample contains hundreds of thousands of distinct CDR3 sequences, approximately 22% of which appear only once. The sequenced sample consisted of peripheral blood. The source is a woman aged 18-35 years with stable Graves' hyperthyroidism. Some clones in this sample may be carry-over from other donors' samples. The CDR3 runs from the conserved cysteine through the conserved F or W. The order of the fields is D gene, V gene, J gene, clone size, CDR3 length, CDR3 protein, CDR3 DNA. The D gene is left open where the match is weak. Clone size is given for some rows only: seen once, a few or many times, or a class if the clone is expanded.

TRBD1	TRBV30	TRBJ1-1	many	14	CAWTRDSMISEAFF	TGTGCCTGGACCAGGGACAGTATGATCTCTGAAGCTTTCTTT
.	TRBV19	TRBJ2-5	many	15	CASSIATGRQETQYF	TGTGCCAGTAGTATCGCGACAGGGAGGCAAGAGACCCAGTACTTC
TRBD1	TRBV6-5	TRBJ1-1	.	16	CASSYYFPDRETEAFF	TGTGCCAGCAGTTACTATTTCCCAGACAGGGAGACTGAAGCTTTCTTT
.	TRBV28	TRBJ2-2	many	12	CASKGEGGELFF	TGTGCCAGCAAAGGAGAAGGGGGGGAGCTGTTTTTT
.	TRBV12-3/TRBV12-4	TRBJ1-2	many	13	CASAVGRVGGYTF	TGTGCCAGCGCCGTGGGGCGGGTGGGTGGCTACACCTTC
.	TRBV6-5	TRBJ1-6	many	15	CASSDSGRVNSPLHF	TGTGCCAGCAGCGACTCGGGCAGGGTCAATTCACCCCTCCACTTT
TRBD1	TRBV6-2/TRBV6-3	TRBJ2-7	many	18	CASRQLGTGSHRSYEQYF	TGTGCCAGCAGGCAACTCGGGACAGGGAGTCACCGCTCCTACGAGCAGTACTTC
.	TRBV12-3/TRBV12-4	TRBJ2-5	many	16	CASTTTRQGNQETQYF	TGTGCCAGCACGACCACGAGGCAGGGAAACCAAGAGACCCAGTACTTC
TRBD2	TRBV7-8	TRBJ2-7	many	18	CASTALRQGGSYLGEQYF	TGTGCCAGCACCGCCCTCCGGCAGGGAGGGTCCTACTTGGGAGAGCAGTACTTC
.	TRBV7-9	TRBJ2-5	.	14	CASSLASGTRDQYF	TGTGCCAGCAGCTTGGCATCAGGTACAAGAGACCAGTACTTC
TRBD2	TRBV30	TRBJ2-7	.	14	CACNPSGSPYEQYF	TGTGCCTGCAATCCTAGCGGGAGTCCGTACGAGCAGTACTTC
.	TRBV7-3	TRBJ1-2	many	14	CASSPGRVGYGYTF	TGTGCCAGCAGCCCGGGACGGGTGGGCTATGGCTACACCTTC
TRBD1	TRBV29-1	TRBJ2-7	.	11	CSATGVDEQYF	TGCAGCGCGACAGGGGTTGACGAGCAGTACTTC
.	TRBV6-1	TRBJ1-2	few	14	CASSPPWDNYGYTF	TGTGCCAGCAGTCCTCCCTGGGATAACTATGGCTACACCTTC
.	TRBV7-2	TRBJ1-6	many	14	CASSLERLNSPLHF	TGTGCCAGCAGCTTAGAACGTCTTAATTCACCCCTCCACTTT
.	TRBV9	TRBJ2-5	many	14	CASSGGTSQETQYF	TGTGCCAGCAGTGGCGGGACATCTCAAGAGACCCAGTACTTC
.	TRBV19	TRBJ2-7	many	13	CASAQGNGYEQYF	TGTGCCAGTGCACAGGGAAACGGCTACGAGCAGTACTTC
TRBD1	TRBV27	TRBJ1-2	.	14	CASGYTGGVGGYTF	TGTGCCAGCGGTTATACAGGGGGCGTTGGGGGCTACACCTTC
TRBD1	TRBV30	TRBJ1-2	once	13	CAWRGTGDYGYTF	TGTGCCTGGAGGGGGACAGGGGACTATGGCTACACCTTC
.	TRBV20-1	TRBJ1-3	many	11	CSARVQAVIYF	TGCAGTGCTAGGGTCCAGGCAGTCATATATTTT
.	TRBV18	TRBJ2-5	.	14	CASSLGRRVETKYF	TGTGCCAGCTCACTGGGACGGAGGGTGGAGACCAAGTACTTC
.	TRBV12-5	TRBJ2-7	.	15	CASGLVIGRDYEQYF	TGTGCTAGTGGTTTGGTAATTGGGCGAGATTACGAGCAGTACTTC
TRBD2	TRBV7-2	TRBJ2-7	many	15	CASSFRGLAGHEQYF	TGTGCCAGCAGCTTTCGGGGACTAGCGGGACACGAGCAGTACTTC
TRBD1	TRBV6-1	TRBJ2-7	.	14	CASSKGQGDYEQYF	TGTGCCAGCAGTAAGGGACAGGGGGACTACGAGCAGTACTTC
TRBD1	TRBV5-1	TRBJ2-5	many	15	CASSAAGTAKETQYF	TGCGCCAGCAGTGCCGCCGGGACAGCGAAAGAGACCCAGTACTTC
.	TRBV19	TRBJ1-1	many	13	CASRSRVNTEAFF	TGTGCCAGTAGGAGCAGGGTGAACACTGAAGCTTTCTTT
TRBD1	TRBV5-1	TRBJ2-7	many	16	CASSPGPDRGQYEQYF	TGCGCCAGCAGCCCAGGACCCGACAGGGGGCAATACGAGCAGTACTTC
TRBD1	TRBV11-1	TRBJ1-1	many	16	CASSLAGTGGHTEAFF	TGTGCCAGCAGCTTAGCCGGGACAGGAGGCCACACTGAAGCTTTCTTT
.	TRBV2	TRBJ1-6	many	12	CASITGESPLHF	TGTGCCAGCATCACGGGGGAATCACCCCTCCACTTT
.	TRBV2	TRBJ2-4	.	14	CASSETRGGNIQYF	TGTGCCAGCAGTGAAACGAGGGGAGGAAACATTCAGTACTTC
TRBD1	TRBV29-1	TRBJ1-6	few	13	CSAETGDNSPLHF	TGCAGCGCCGAGACAGGGGACAATTCACCCCTCCACTTT
TRBD1	TRBV12-3/TRBV12-4	TRBJ1-1	many	14	CASIQGGSRAEAFF	TGTGCCAGCATTCAGGGGGGAAGTCGGGCTGAAGCTTTCTTT
.	TRBV12-3/TRBV12-4	TRBJ1-2	many	16	CASSLSLGRVFYGYTF	TGTGCCAGCAGTTTAAGTTTGGGCAGGGTATTCTATGGCTACACCTTC
.	TRBV7-9	TRBJ2-7	.	13	CASSSGQTHEQYF	TGTGCCAGCAGCTCCGGACAGACCCACGAGCAGTACTTC
.	TRBV19	TRBJ2-5	many	17	CASSIRPRNRVGETQYF	TGTGCCAGTAGTATCCGTCCGCGAAACCGAGTGGGGGAGACCCAGTACTTC
.	TRBV29-1	TRBJ1-2	many	14	CSVYTGLGNYGYTF	TGCAGCGTATATACAGGGTTAGGTAACTATGGCTACACCTTC
TRBD2	TRBV6-1	TRBJ2-7	many	14	CASSGSSGDYEQYF	TGTGCCAGCAGTGGTTCTAGCGGGGACTACGAGCAGTACTTC
TRBD1	TRBV12-3/TRBV12-4	TRBJ2-7	many	15	CASSSGTGADYEQYF	TGTGCCAGCAGTTCTGGGACAGGGGCGGACTACGAGCAGTACTTC
TRBD1	TRBV30	TRBJ2-7	.	14	CAWSADRGGYEQYF	TGTGCCTGGAGTGCGGACAGGGGAGGCTACGAGCAGTACTTC
TRBD1	TRBV4-3	TRBJ2-7	.	15	CASSQGYRGVYGQYF	TGCGCCAGCAGCCAAGGTTACAGGGGAGTGTACGGGCAGTACTTC
.	TRBV28	TRBJ2-4	few	13	CASGKMDRNIKYF	TGTGCCAGCGGGAAGATGGACAGAAACATTAAGTACTTC
TRBD2	TRBV6-2/TRBV6-3	TRBJ2-2	.	16	CASRTGPAGDTGELVF	TGTGCCAGCAGGACGGGACCAGCGGGAGACACCGGGGAGCTGGTTTTT
.	TRBV19	TRBJ1-5	many	15	CASSIRAGSNQPQHF	TGTGCCAGTAGTATAAGGGCGGGTAGCAATCAGCCCCAGCATTTT
TRBD1	TRBV6-5	TRBJ1-6	many	14	CASSSGQLGSPLHF	TGTGCCAGCAGTTCGGGACAGTTAGGTTCACCCCTCCACTTT
.	TRBV6-5	TRBJ1-5	many	12	CASSSQWDTASF	TGTGCCAGCAGTTCTCAATGGGACACCGCTTCTTTT
.	TRBV29-1	TRBJ2-7	many	13	CSVSWGRENEQYF	TGCAGCGTTTCCTGGGGCAGGGAAAACGAGCAGTACTTC
.	TRBV28	TRBJ1-1	many	12	CASKVVGTEAFF	TGTGCCAGCAAAGTTGTCGGGACTGAAGCTTTCTTT
.	TRBV6-2/TRBV6-3	TRBJ2-5	many	16	CASSYYGATIQETQYF	TGTGCCAGCAGTTACTACGGGGCAACAATCCAAGAGACCCAGTACTTC
TRBD1	TRBV27	TRBJ1-6	many	18	CASSSSRRDRAYNSPLHF	TGTGCCAGCAGTTCCTCCCGAAGAGACAGGGCCTATAATTCACCCCTCCACTTT
.	TRBV29-1	TRBJ2-7	many	14	CSAQGGAGNYEQYF	TGCAGCGCCCAGGGTGGGGCTGGGAACTACGAGCAGTACTTC
.	TRBV27	TRBJ1-6	many	14	CASQPDVNNSPLHF	TGTGCCAGCCAACCCGACGTAAATAATTCACCCCTCCACTTT
.	TRBV25-1	TRBJ2-2	.	15	CASSGEVRDTGELFF	TGTGCCAGCAGTGGGGAGGTTCGCGACACCGGGGAGCTGTTTTTT
TRBD1	TRBV6-1	TRBJ1-2	many	16	CASSELVRGPGYGYTF	TGTGCCAGCAGTGAACTCGTTAGGGGGCCTGGCTATGGCTACACCTTC
.	TRBV5-1	TRBJ1-6	many	14	CASREAGTGTPLHF	TGCGCCAGCAGAGAAGCCGGGACCGGGACCCCCCTCCACTTT